Listed here are 23 T cell receptor beta chains from one sample, sequenced in a study of cytomegalovirus exposure and HLA in healthy donors (dated by TCRdb to 2016 to 2017). The receptor library was made with the immunoSEQ multiplex PCR assay. For the multiplex PCR, a mixture combining 60 forward primers for TCR Vbeta segments and 13 reverse primers for TCR Jbeta segments was used. TCRdb took this table from immuneACCESS and kept in-frame rearrangements with V and J called. Such tables lack part of the clones; where checked against another copy, unresolved V genes explain under half of the gap, and the rest is unexplained. The table for this sample records 40,000 to 60,000 clones. The ten largest make up 2.3% of the sample. The sequencing sample was made of PBMCs. These receptors were obtained from a female donor in good health and CMV-seronegative.

The gene calls are TRBV4-1 and TRBJ1-1; 7 bases line up with TRBD1. The V gene's germline CDR1 is MGHRA and CDR2 YSYEKL. V lost 2 bases and J lost 1; bases outside the gene matches: 7. The CDR3 extends over 16 amino acids. CDR3 bases: TGCGCCAGCAGCCAAACCTACAGGGGCCCGAACACTGAAGCTTTCTTT. Translating it yields CASSQTYRGPNTEAFF.

The chain joins TRBV5-1 to TRBJ1-4; no firm D call. Germline V lookup: CDR1 SGHRS, CDR2 YFSETQ. CDR3 length: 14 amino acids. V dropped 0 bases and J dropped 6 bases, with 9 bases sitting between them. CDR3 protein: CASSLEAEDEKLFF. The CDR3 bases are TGCGCCAGCAGCTTGGAGGCAGAGGATGAAAAACTGTTTTTT.

The V and J genes are TRBV6-5 and TRBJ1-2; the match to TRBD1 covers 8 bases. The germline CDR1 and CDR2 sequences are MNHEY and SVGAGI. The CDR3 has 15 residues. The V segment lost 3 bases and the J segment 6 bases; nucleotides outside the gene matches: 9. The CDR3 nucleotides are TGTGCCAGCAGTTATTCAGTAATACAGGGGGATGGCTACACCTTC. Translation gives CASSYSVIQGDGYTF.

The V and J genes are TRBV5-4 and TRBJ1-1, with 10 bases matching TRBD1. This CDR3 comprises 14 residues. Germline CDR1 reads SGHNT; CDR2 reads YYREEE (reference sequence). Trimming at V came to 5 bases and at J to 11 bases, leaving 12 bases not matched to a gene. As DNA, the CDR3 is TGTGCCAGCAGTCGGGACAGGGGCTCCCTTGAGGCTTTCTTT. It specifies CASSRDRGSLEAFF.

V is TRBV9 and J is TRBJ2-2, with 9 positions matching TRBD1. The CDR3 has 15 amino acids. The V gene end was trimmed by 1 base and the J gene end by 6 bases; junction bases not matched to a gene: 4. CDR1 is SGDLS, CDR2 YYNGEE, per germline. The CDR3 DNA follows: TGTGCCAGCAGCGTAACGGGGACAGGGTCCGGGGAGCTGTTTTTT. It specifies CASSVTGTGSGELFF.

This rearrangement joins TRBV9 to TRBJ2-7; D not resolved. Trimming cost V 1 base and J 4 bases, with 12 bases left between them. The V gene's germline CDR1 is SGDLS and CDR2 YYNGEE. The CDR3 is made up of 14 amino acids. CDR3 nucleotides: TGTGCCAGCAGCGTATTCGGTACAGCTTACGAGCAGTACTTC. Protein sequence: CASSVFGTAYEQYF.

V gene TRBV18 combines with J gene TRBJ2-1; TRBD2 aligns across 11 bases. V lost 6 bases and J lost 7; bases outside the gene matches: 8. The CDR3 has 15 amino acids. Per germline, CDR1 KGHSH and CDR2 LQKENI. The CDR3 is CASSRGLAGGNEQFF. The CDR3 DNA reads TGTGCCAGCTCTCGGGGGCTAGCGGGAGGTAATGAGCAGTTCTTC.

The V and J genes are TRBV7-9 and TRBJ1-1, with a tentative D call TRBD1 (5 bases). The length of the CDR3 is 13 residues. Trimming shortened V by 8 bases and J by 3 bases, and 13 bases separated the two germline ends. Germline CDR1 SEHNR, CDR2 FQNEAQ (reference sequence). CDR3 residues: CASRGPGDTEAFF. The DNA of the CDR3 is TGTGCCAGCCGCGGACCGGGGGACACTGAAGCTTTCTTT. Full variable domain (remainder filled in from reference TRBV7-9 and TRBJ1-1): DTGVSQNPRHKITKRGQNVTFRCDPISEHNRLYWYRQTLGQGPEFLTYFQNEAQLEKSRLLSDRFSAERPKGSFSTLEIQRTEQGDSAMYLCASRGPGDTEAFFGQGTRLTVV.

The V gene is TRBV5-1, the J gene TRBJ2-7; 7 bases agree with TRBD2. Per germline, CDR1 SGHRS and CDR2 YFSETQ. This CDR3 has 12 amino acids. J gave up 5 bases and V 7 bases, and 6 bases lay outside the gene matches. The CDR3: CASGELAHEQYF. The CDR3 coding sequence is TGCGCCAGCGGGGAACTAGCGCACGAGCAGTACTTC.

The chain recombines TRBV4-2 with TRBJ1-2; TRBD1 matches at 8 bases. CDR1 is LGHNA, CDR2 YNFKEQ, per germline. The V segment lost 2 bases and the J segment 6 bases; nucleotides outside the gene matches: 5. The CDR3 is 14 amino acids. This CDR3 is CASSQPDRGNGYTF. In nucleotides, the CDR3 is TGTGCCAGCAGCCAACCCGACAGGGGTAATGGCTACACCTTC.

Note on this clone: One end of the junction fails to match germline, which may point to a read error. V gene TRBV20-1 combines with J gene TRBJ2-7, with 7 bases aligning to TRBD2. Germline V gene data show CDR1 as DFQATT and CDR2 as SNEGSKA (reference sequence). The CDR3 runs 9 residues. The CDR3 DNA sequence: TGCAGTGATAGTAGCGGGTCAATCTTC. This translates into CSDSSGSIF.

This sequence joins TRBV5-4 and TRBJ2-7; 7 positions match TRBD1. CDR1 and CDR2 (germline): SGHNT, YYREEE (reference sequence). The CDR3 runs to 14 residues. Trimming removed 4 bases from V and 2 bases from J; junction bases left unmatched: 6. DNA for the CDR3: TGTGCCAGCAGCGTGCCGGGACAGCCCTACGAGCAGTACTTC. It translates to CASSVPGQPYEQYF.

The V gene is TRBV18, the J gene TRBJ1-5; D is unclear. Between the trimmed V and J ends, which lost 6 bases and 3 bases, there was a span of 12 bases. The germline V gene has CDR1 KGHSH and CDR2 LQKENI. This CDR3 region has 14 residues. The CDR3 DNA reads as TGTGCCAGCTCCGGAGGCTATATCAATCAGCCCCAGCATTTT. It yields the protein CASSGGYINQPQHF. The full variable domain, with the rest looked up from reference TRBV18 and TRBJ1-5, is NAGVMQNPRHLVRRRGQEARLRCSPMKGHSHVYWYRQLPEEGLKFMVYLQKENIIDESGMPKERFSAEFPKEGPSILRIQQVVRGDSAAYFCASSGGYINQPQHFGDGTRLSIL.

The chain combines TRBV19 with TRBJ2-1; TRBD2 matches at 13 bases. After removal of 4 bases from V and 10 bases from J, the junction contained 13 bases not matched to a gene. This CDR3 has 17 amino acids. The germline V gene encodes CDR1 LNHDA and CDR2 SQIVND (reference sequence). DNA for the CDR3: TGTGCCAGTAGTAGTCTTACTAGCGGGGGGGTCCCCGGGGAGCAGTTCTTC. It codes for CASSSLTSGGVPGEQFF.

The chain couples TRBV25-1 to TRBJ1-3; TRBD1 might be the D (6 bases). V was trimmed by 5 bases and J by 2 bases, leaving 10 bases between them. The CDR3 has 14 amino acids. Germline values: CDR1 MGHDK, CDR2 SYGVNS. The CDR3 spells CASSRGGPGNTIYF. CDR3 DNA sequence: TGTGCCAGCAGTCGGGGGGGCCCTGGAAACACCATATATTTT.

The V call is TRBV6-1, the J call TRBJ2-7; a weak D match, TRBD2 (5 bases). Trimming removed 7 bases from V and 1 base from J, with 11 bases in between. The CDR3 contains 13 residues. From germline, CDR1 is MNHNS and CDR2 SASEGT. The CDR3 protein is CASTVGESYEQYF. The CDR3 DNA reads as TGTGCCAGCACAGTCGGGGAGTCCTACGAGCAGTACTTC.

V is TRBV4-2 and J is TRBJ1-5; maybe TRBD1 (6 bases). This CDR3 contains 15 residues. Germline V lookup: CDR1 LGHNA, CDR2 YNFKEQ. The V end lost 0 bases, the J end lost 7 bases, and 13 bases lay between the germline ends. The CDR3 nucleotides are TGTGCCAGCAGCCAAGATATTTCAGGGGAGCAGCCCCAGCATTTT. This encodes CASSQDISGEQPQHF.

The V call is TRBV6-1, the J call TRBJ2-5; 9 bases are shared with TRBD1. Germline V CDR1 and CDR2: MNHNS, SASEGT. CDR3 length equals 12 residues. J was trimmed by 5 bases and V by 8 bases; bases with no gene match: 3. The CDR3, as DNA: TGTGCCAGCGGGACAGGGTATGAGACCCAGTACTTC. Encoded protein: CASGTGYETQYF.

The chain links TRBV23-1 to TRBJ2-1, with 7 positions matching TRBD1. TRBV23-1 carries the ORF label, with uncertain function. This CDR3 region has 14 residues. The junction had 4 bases not matched to a gene; V was cut back by 4 bases and J by 4 bases. The CDR3 DNA reads as TGCGCCAGCAGTCTTGGGACAGCGTACAATGAGCAGTTCTTC. It translates to CASSLGTAYNEQFF.

The rearrangement uses TRBV7-4 and TRBJ1-1, with a tentative D call TRBD1 (5 bases). The germline V gene encodes CDR1 SGHVT and CDR2 SQSDAQ. V was trimmed by 4 bases and J by 4 bases, leaving 25 bases between them. CDR3 length: 18 amino acids. Written as DNA, the CDR3 is TGTGCCAGCAGCTACCTAACTGGCGGGGCGCGGCGGGTCACTGAAGCTTTCTTT. Its translation: CASSYLTGGARRVTEAFF. Together with reference TRBV7-4 and TRBJ1-1, the CDR3 gives the full variable domain: GAGVSQSPRYKVAKRGRDVALRCDSISGHVTLYWYRQTLGQGSEVLTYSQSDAQRDKSGRPSGRFSAERPERSVSTLKIQRTEQGDSAVYLCASSYLTGGARRVTEAFFGQGTRLTVV.

The V gene is TRBV7-6, the J gene TRBJ1-2; a possible D gene is TRBD1 (6 bases). The germline CDR1 and CDR2 sequences are SGHVS and FNYEAQ. V lost 1 base and J lost 5, with 14 bases in between. CDR3 length: 15 amino acids. The DNA for the CDR3 is TGTGCCAGCAGCTTAGGGCAGGGGCTGACTTATGGCTACACCTTC. Translation: CASSLGQGLTYGYTF.

The chain uses TRBV18 and TRBJ2-7; D remains ambiguous. Germline CDR1 and CDR2: KGHSH and LQKENI. The CDR3 totals 12 residues. The ends were cut back, 0 bases at V and 6 bases at J, with 6 bases in the middle. DNA for the CDR3: TGTGCCAGCTCACCACCGAGAGGCGAGCAGTACTTC. This encodes CASSPPRGEQYF.

V is TRBV29-1 and J is TRBJ1-1; the D gene is possibly TRBD1 (5 bases). This CDR3 is 12 amino acids long. The V end was cut by 6 bases, the J end by 1 base, with 9 bases between. Germline V gene sequence: CDR1 SQVTM, CDR2 ANQGSEA. In DNA form, the CDR3 reads TGCAGCGTCCTTAGGGGGAACACTGAAGCTTTCTTT. It codes for CSVLRGNTEAFF.